This TCR beta chain was recovered during a study of Graves' ophthalmopathy and Graves' hyperthyroidism (dated by TCRdb to between 2018 and 2020). Regarding the study in general: Hyperthyroidism was defined as stable when no progression to ophthalmopathy occurred within 18 months of follow-up. Once sampling was done, hyperthyroidism patients were given methimazole at a starting dose of 30 mg daily, while ophthalmopathy patients were given high-dose intravenous methylprednisolone. In total, approximately 130 blood samples were TCR-sequenced: 43 ophthalmopathy, some 72 hyperthyroidism and about 17 hyperthyroidism-to-ophthalmopathy patients. In several hyperthyroidism patients, the T-cell repertoires found in thyroid tissue were compared with those found in blood. An independent validation cohort comprised 18 hyperthyroidism patients and around 16 patients who later progressed from hyperthyroidism to ophthalmopathy. The study used TCR beta repertoire signatures to distinguish Graves' ophthalmopathy from Graves' hyperthyroidism and to predict progression to ophthalmopathy. To explore V-J signatures distinguishing ophthalmopathy from hyperthyroidism, a discovery set of roughly 98 patients (roughly 42 ophthalmopathy, 55 to 60 stable hyperthyroidism) was enrolled. Points the paper makes about the study in general: In cross-validation, the 13-signature model distinguished ophthalmopathy from stable hyperthyroidism with about 90% sensitivity and around 81% specificity, and in the test set the corresponding values were about 80% and 75%. No statistical method was used to predetermine the sample size, and group allocation was not hidden from the investigators. In validation, the model predicted ophthalmopathy progression with 70.59% sensitivity and roughly 72% specificity; some twelve predicted patients were CT-confirmed with GO in a median of roughly 6.8 months. Among expanded thyroid clonotypes with frequency above 0.001, most also showed up in blood, which suggests that blood repertoires may reflect the thyroid immune response.

Hyperthyroidism patients were newly diagnosed, were aged 18 to 65 years, and had a disease duration under 2 months. Patients with other autoimmune diseases, uncontrolled infections, pregnancy or lactation were excluded. Diagnosis was based on clinical symptoms, serum thyroxine, TRAb, thyroid ultrasound and orbital computed tomography. Total RNA was extracted using Trizol reagent, and RNA quality was checked on an Agilent 2100 Bioanalyzer. This clonotype appeared many times. This clone's antigen is unknown. No per-base quality is available; no much larger clone lies one base away. CDR1 SEHNR and CDR2 FQNEAQ are derived from the germline V gene (reference sequence). Trimming leaves V shorter by 4 bases and J shorter by 3 bases, with the junction holding 15 bases beyond the gene matches. Spanning cysteine to phenylalanine, the CDR3 consists of 18 amino acids. Of all the DNA, just the CDR3 is kept, 54 bases in frame from base 1.

TCR beta CDR3 regions were amplified from RNA transcripts for repertoire sequencing. HTBI primers and the Qiagen OneStep RT-PCR kit were used in a first-round RT-PCR, which was followed by a second-round multiplex PCR, size selection and purification. The libraries underwent paired-end sequencing with 100 bp reads on an Illumina HiSeq2000. Processing in the source paper ran as follows. SOAPnuke was used to process the reads, throwing out any read that had adapters, had uncalled bases, had a mean Phred below 15, or lacked an exact constant-primer or identifier match. COPE v1.2.5 was used to merge the high-quality paired reads. Unique nucleotide sequences were defined as clonotypes and aligned to IMGT TRB V, D and J references using MiTCR v1.1. Analysis was restricted to V-J combinations with a frequency above 0.0001, which covered 98% to 99.2% of repertoires. For each V-J combination, a TCR clonal expansion and chaos score was defined as the ratio of F50 clonal expansion to chaos observed in the TCRdist matrix. Welch's t-statistics and random forest were used to reduce features to 10 to 15 V-J combinations, which were fed into a naive Bayes classifier. Thyroid-blood repertoire similarity was quantified with the Morisita-Horn index. In-frame beta chains were kept once TCRdb had trimmed the public reads at Q25 with fastp and called clones with MiXCR. Rows are combined by CDR3 protein, so each entry shows the most common genes and DNA. TCRdb's processing, not the authors', yielded these V and J calls. For this sample there are a few hundred thousand distinct CDR3 sequences; about 40% appear just once. About 4% of the sample is held by the ten biggest clonotypes.

Recombination linked TRBV7-9 to TRBJ1-1; 9 bases in the middle match TRBD1. The receptor was isolated from an adult man with Graves' hyperthyroidism. Sequencing was performed on peripheral blood or thyroid tissue (not recorded which). The CDR3 region reads CASSSINTQGAADTEAFF. The DNA reads TGTGCCAGCAGCTCGATCAATACACAGGGGGCGGCGGACACTGAAGCTTTCTTT.